The 8 T cell receptor beta chains presented below share a single source sample, sequenced in a study of T cell responses to AZD1222 COVID-19 vaccine. Method: immunoSEQ multiplex PCR; TCRdb's copy keeps in-frame clones and lacks some. The repertoire holds 200,000 or so clones, with more than 75% as singletons. This material consisted of peripheral blood, taken on day 0 of MenACWY control vaccination. The receptors were sampled from an adult in good health.

The gene calls are TRBV7-9 and TRBJ2-5, with D hard to call. Trimming took off 5 bases at V and 5 bases at J, with 15 bases between the two ends. The CDR3 is 14 residues long. Germline values: CDR1 SEHNR, CDR2 FQNEAQ (reference sequence). The CDR3 DNA sequence: TGTGCCAGCAGCCCCGGACGGGCCAGGGAGACCCAGTACTTC. It specifies CASSPGRARETQYF. Based on the CDR3 plus reference TRBV7-9 and TRBJ2-5, the full variable domain is DTGVSQNPRHKITKRGQNVTFRCDPISEHNRLYWYRQTLGQGPEFLTYFQNEAQLEKSRLLSDRFSAERPKGSFSTLEIQRTEQGDSAMYLCASSPGRARETQYFGPGTRLLVL.

Concerning this clone: One end of the junction is discordant with germline, which a read error may explain. The rearrangement links TRBV5-1 to TRBJ2-5, with D hard to call. The germline V gene encodes CDR1 SGHRS and CDR2 YFSETQ. The CDR3 contains 15 residues. CDR3 loop: CASSFTPGAQDTQYF. In DNA, the CDR3 is TGCGCCAGCAGCTTCACCCCAGGAGCCCAAGATACCCAGTACTTC.

This clone was counted a single time. The chain uses TRBV4-3 and TRBJ2-3; D is uncertain. V was trimmed by 0 bases and J by 0 bases, leaving 13 bases between them. CDR3 length: 17 amino acids. CDR1 LGHNA and CDR2 YSLEER come from the germline V gene. The CDR3 DNA reads TGCGCCAGCAGCCAAGACCCCTACGTGGCTAGCACAGATACGCAGTATTTT. Its translation is CASSQDPYVASTDTQYF.

The chain combines TRBV6-2 or TRBV6-3 with TRBJ1-5, with D possibly TRBD1 on 6 matching bases. Trimming pared 0 bases from V and 8 bases from J, leaving 14 bases between. Germline CDR1 and CDR2: MNHEY and SVGEGT. The CDR3 contains 15 residues. CDR3 sequence (DNA): TGTGCCAGCAGTTACTCGGAGAACAGGGTGGAGCCCCAGCATTTT. Translated, it gives CASSYSENRVEPQHF.

The chain has TRBV10-3 and TRBJ1-1, with D possibly matching TRBD1 (6 bases). Trimming cost V 6 bases and J 2 bases, with 10 bases left between them. The germline CDR1 and CDR2 sequences are ENHRY and SYGVKD. This CDR3 spans 13 amino acids. CDR3 residues: CAIRGQLNTEAFF. As DNA, the CDR3 is TGTGCCATCAGAGGACAGCTTAACACTGAAGCTTTCTTT.

The rearrangement joins TRBV5-1 to TRBJ1-2, with D unresolved. Germline loops: CDR1 SGHRS, CDR2 YFSETQ. The CDR3 is 15 residues long. With 0 bases removed from V and 2 bases from J, the gap between germline ends came to 11 bases. The CDR3 DNA follows: TGCGCCAGCAGCTTGGAAACCCCGAAGAACTATGGCTACACCTTC. This codes for CASSLETPKNYGYTF.

The chain employs TRBV3-1 (or the pseudogene TRBV3-2) and TRBJ2-5; D gene ambiguous. Deletions cut 1 base from V and 3 bases from J, with 9 bases between. Germline loops: CDR1 LGHDT, CDR2 YNNKEL (reference sequence). This CDR3 is built from 14 residues. The DNA of the CDR3 is TGTGCCAGCAGCCAAGCCCCAGAAAAAGAGACCCAGTACTTC. Translating it yields CASSQAPEKETQYF.

This chain connects TRBV5-4 to TRBJ2-1; TRBD2 agrees at 8 bases. Germline CDR1 reads SGHNT; CDR2 reads YYREEE (reference sequence). The CDR3 runs to 16 residues. V shed 2 bases and J 0 bases; nucleotides not matched to a gene: 4. The CDR3 is CASSLLAGPSYNEQFF. The CDR3 region has the DNA TGTGCCAGCAGCTTATTAGCGGGACCCTCCTACAATGAGCAGTTCTTC.